Listed here are 24 T cell receptor beta chains from one sample, sequenced in a study of blood T cells in healthy people across ages. With a J-beta primer mix and a sample-barcoded 5' primer, a second PCR ran about 7 to 12 cycles. TCRdb fed the 5' RACE reads into MiXCR, producing one record per CDR3 protein. This repertoire shows about 640,000 distinct CDR3 sequences, approximately 30% found once; its top ten account for approximately 15%. Sequencing was performed on blood. These receptor sequences come from a woman aged 80 or older in good health.

This clonotype was picked up many times. J is TRBJ1-4 and V is TRBV5-5; perhaps TRBD1 as D (5 bases). The germline V and J ends were trimmed by 4 bases and 0 bases, with 13 bases remaining between them. This CDR3 has 16 residues. CDR1 and CDR2 (germline): SGHKS, YYEKEE (reference sequence). The CDR3: CASSPGTSATNEKLFF. The CDR3, as DNA: TGTGCCAGCAGCCCCGGGACGTCAGCAACTAATGAAAAACTGTTTTTT.

This clonotype was recorded many times. The gene calls are TRBV10-3 and TRBJ1-6; 9 bases are shared with TRBD1. Losses at the gene ends were 6 bases for V and 7 bases for J; bases not matched to a gene: 7. Per the germline V gene, CDR1 is ENHRY and CDR2 is SYGVKD. This CDR3 comprises 15 residues. CDR3: CAIRGTGGPNSPLHF. The CDR3 nucleotides read TGTGCCATCAGGGGTACAGGGGGCCCCAATTCACCCCTCCACTTT.

A single count supports this clonotype. The chain carries TRBV15 and TRBJ2-4; 8 nucleotides agree with TRBD1. Germline assignment: CDR1 LNHNV and CDR2 YYDKDF (reference sequence). The CDR3 loop spans 15 amino acids. V shed 6 bases and J 13 bases; nucleotides not matched to a gene: 17. In DNA form, the CDR3 reads TGTGCCACCAGTGGGTCGACAGGGGTCGTCAATGAGCAGTACTTC. Its translation: CATSGSTGVVNEQYF.

This clonotype was observed at least ten times. A read error may explain this, as a much larger clone is one base away. The chain couples TRBV19 to TRBJ2-7; tentatively, D is TRBD1 (6 bases). V gave up 4 bases and J gave up 7 bases, with 17 bases separating them. This CDR3 contains 14 residues. Germline CDR1 and CDR2: LNHDA and SQIVND (reference sequence). The CDR3 here is CASSTTGSGNEQYF. CDR3 bases: TGTGCCAGTAGTACTACAGGGTCGGGCAATGAGCAGTACTTC.

This clonotype was recorded a few times. The chain links TRBV16 to TRBJ1-5; TRBD1 matches at 9 bases. Germline CDR1 is KGHSY and CDR2 is FQNENV. Trimming took 7 bases from V and 5 from J; bases not matched to a gene: 6. The CDR3 sequence is 14 residues long. In DNA form, the CDR3 reads TGTGCCAGCAACCGGGGGGACAGGGATCAGCCCCAGCATTTT. Its protein product is CASNRGDRDQPQHF. Combining the CDR3 with reference TRBV16 and TRBJ1-5 gives the whole variable domain GEEVAQTPKHLVRGEGQKAKLYCAPIKGHSYVFWYQQVLKNEFKFLISFQNENVFDETGMPKERFSAKCLPNSPCSLEIQATKLEDSAVYFCASNRGDRDQPQHFGDGTRLSIL.

This clonotype showed up many times. This rearrangement joins TRBV10-3 to TRBJ2-1; 15 bases agree with TRBD2. Per germline, CDR1 ENHRY and CDR2 SYGVKD. The CDR3 consists of 15 residues. Trimming removed 7 bases from V and 10 bases from J; junction bases left unmatched: 8. CDR3 protein: CAITQGGLAGGEQFF. CDR3 bases: TGTGCCATCACCCAAGGGGGACTAGCGGGGGGCGAGCAGTTCTTC.

The chain couples TRBV7-9 to TRBJ2-1; 10 bases line up with TRBD2. There are 15 residues in the CDR3. The germline V gene has CDR1 SEHNR and CDR2 FQNEAQ (reference sequence). V lost 5 bases to trimming and J lost 8 bases; unmatched junction nucleotides: 9. CDR3: CASSMSAGGLDEQFF. The DNA for the CDR3 is TGTGCCAGCAGCATGTCAGCGGGGGGGCTGGATGAGCAGTTCTTC.

The gene calls are TRBV9 and TRBJ1-1, with D possibly TRBD1 on 5 matching bases. The CDR3 consists of 14 residues. CDR1 is SGDLS and CDR2 is YYNGEE in the germline V gene. V lost 4 bases to trimming and J lost 3 bases, with 13 bases between them. CDR3 DNA sequence: TGTGCCAGCAGCCGGGGGTCGTGGGACACTGAAGCTTTCTTT. As protein: CASSRGSWDTEAFF.

This clonotype was detected many times. The chain uses TRBV28 and TRBJ2-7; a possible D gene is TRBD1 (6 bases). V was shortened by 5 bases and J by 5 bases, with 19 bases between the two germline ends. The CDR3 extends over 15 amino acids. From germline, CDR1 is MDHEN and CDR2 SYDVKM. Written as DNA, the CDR3 is TGTGCCAGCAGTAAAGCAAGGGGGAATACTGACGAGCAGTACTTC. Translating gives CASSKARGNTDEQYF.

The chain uses TRBV5-6 and TRBJ1-1; D not certain. CDR1 is SGHDT, CDR2 YYEEEE, per germline. The CDR3 has 13 amino acids. With 4 bases removed from V and 2 bases from J, the gap between germline ends came to 9 bases. Here the CDR3 reads CASSTTTNTEAFF. The DNA of the CDR3 is TGTGCCAGCAGCACAACGACTAACACTGAAGCTTTCTTT.

This clonotype was recorded once. The chain carries TRBV5-6 and TRBJ2-7, with 7 bases lining up with TRBD2. The J call is in doubt because the DNA end fits TRBJ2-5 better. Germline CDR1 SGHDT, CDR2 YYEEEE. The CDR3 spans 16 residues. The CDR3 DNA follows: TGTGCCAGCAGCTTGGCCGGACTAGGAGAAGGAGAGACCCAGTACTTC. Translating it yields CASSLAGLGEGETQYF.

The V and J genes are TRBV20-1 and TRBJ2-1, with TRBD2 identical over 9 bases. The germline V gene encodes CDR1 DFQATT and CDR2 SNEGSKA (reference sequence). With 5 bases clipped from V and 2 bases from J, the junction kept 1 base outside the gene matches. The CDR3 loop spans 13 amino acids. This chain's CDR3 is CSAAGGPYNEQFF. Written as DNA, the CDR3 is TGCAGTGCTGCGGGAGGGCCCTACAATGAGCAGTTCTTC.

The chain uses TRBV6-2 or TRBV6-3 and TRBJ1-5, with 7 bases fitting TRBD1. V lost 2 bases and J lost 2; bases outside the gene matches: 3. This CDR3 has 15 amino acids. Germline V gene sequence: CDR1 MNHEY, CDR2 SVGEGT. This CDR3 is CASSYRGGGNQPQHF. The DNA of the CDR3 is TGTGCCAGCAGTTACCGAGGGGGCGGCAATCAGCCCCAGCATTTT.

The sample holds many counts of this clonotype. The J gene is TRBJ1-2, the V gene TRBV28, with unresolved D. Germline V gene lookup returns CDR1 MDHEN and CDR2 SYDVKM. The CDR3 extends over 13 amino acids. V was shortened by 4 bases and J by 8 bases, with 14 bases between the two germline ends. The CDR3 loop reads CASSSLGSRGYTF. CDR3 DNA sequence: TGTGCCAGCAGTTCCCTAGGGAGTCGGGGCTACACCTTC.

This clonotype was recorded only once. CDR3 bases: TGCAGCGTAGAGGGACAGGAGGACACTGAAGCTTTCTTT. It yields the protein CSVEGQEDTEAFF. The chain employs TRBV29-1 and TRBJ1-1; TRBD1 matches 8 bases. With V trimmed by 6 bases and J by 3 bases, 6 bases remained unmatched. This CDR3 has 13 residues. The germline V gene has CDR1 SQVTM and CDR2 ANQGSEA. Complete variable domain (other parts from reference TRBV29-1 and TRBJ1-1): SAVISQKPSRDICQRGTSLTIQCQVDSQVTMMFWYRQQPGQSLTLIATANQGSEATYESGFVIDKFPISRPNLTFSTLTVSNMSPEDSSIYLCSVEGQEDTEAFFGQGTRLTVV.

About this clonotype: This may arise from a read error, as a much more abundant clone is one base away. The V gene is TRBV6-2 or TRBV6-3, the J gene TRBJ2-5; either TRBD1 or TRBD2 may supply D (5 bases each). The CDR3 runs 13 residues. CDR1 is MNHEY and CDR2 is SVGEGT in the germline V gene. The DNA for the CDR3 is TGTGCCTGCAGTTATGGGGGAAAAGAGACCCAGTACTTC. This sequence encodes CACSYGGKETQYF.

This clonotype is a singleton in its sample. A read error may be the cause here, since a much bigger clone is one base away. The V call is TRBV29-1, the J call TRBJ2-5; TRBD2 is a possible D gene (6 bases). Trimming took 1 base from V and 4 from J, leaving 25 bases between them. This CDR3 is 18 amino acids long. The germline V gene encodes CDR1 SQVTM and CDR2 ANQGSEA. The chain's CDR3 is CSVEVLPGWDSSRETQYF. In DNA, the CDR3 is TGCAGCGTTGAAGTACTCCCTGGATGGGACTCTTCCCGAGAGACCCAGTACTTC.

For this clonotype: A read error is possible here, since a much larger clone lies one base away. V and J are TRBV7-2 and TRBJ2-1; TRBD2 matches 10 bases. The length of the CDR3 is 14 residues. Germline V gene data show CDR1 as SGHTA and CDR2 as FQGNSA. With V trimmed by 6 bases and J by 14 bases, 13 bases remained unmatched. CDR3 protein: CASRSRLTSGVEFF. Written as DNA, the CDR3 is TGTGCCAGCAGATCCCGACTCACTAGCGGGGTGGAGTTCTTC.

This clonotype has a count of ten or more. The V gene is TRBV12-5, the J gene TRBJ2-1; D unclear. The V end was cut by 2 bases, the J end by 5 bases, with 4 bases between. The length of the CDR3 is 12 residues. Germline CDR1 and CDR2: LGHNT and FRNRAP. The CDR3 spells CASGLYDNEQFF. The DNA for the CDR3 is TGTGCTAGTGGTTTGTATGACAATGAGCAGTTCTTC.

As regards this clonotype: A much larger clonotype is one base distant, so this may be a read error. The genes are TRBV5-1 and TRBJ2-1; D ambiguous. CDR1 is SGHRS and CDR2 is YFSETQ in the germline V gene. The CDR3 length is 15 residues. The CDR3 DNA reads TGCACCAGCAGCTGGAGTGGTAACTCCTACAATGAGCAGTTCTTC. Translated, it gives CTSSWSGNSYNEQFF.

Ten or more counts support this clonotype. The chain recombines TRBV20-1 with TRBJ2-5, with D possibly being TRBD1 (7 bases). CDR1 DFQATT and CDR2 SNEGSKA come from the germline V gene (reference sequence). V was trimmed by 6 bases and J by 4 bases, leaving 24 bases between them. The CDR3 has 16 residues. The CDR3 sequence: CSAPVGGQFMGETQYF. In DNA, the CDR3 is TGCAGTGCCCCCGTCGGGGGACAGTTTATGGGAGAGACCCAGTACTTC.

By frequency in the sample, this clonotype is medium-sized. The chain carries TRBV2 and TRBJ2-5, with D possibly being TRBD2 (6 bases). CDR1 is SNHLY and CDR2 is FYNNEI in the germline V gene. Deletions cut 6 bases from V and 5 bases from J, with 13 bases between. The CDR3 runs 13 residues. CDR3 sequence reads: CASSPGRRETQYF. The CDR3 DNA sequence: TGTGCCAGCAGCCCTGGGAGGAGGGAGACCCAGTACTTC.

The rearrangement links TRBV5-1 to TRBJ2-3; D is possibly TRBD1 or TRBD2 (5 bases each). The CDR3 covers 14 residues. Germline values: CDR1 SGHRS, CDR2 YFSETQ. Trimming removed 3 bases from V and 2 bases from J, with 10 bases in between. CDR3 amino acids: CASSWDGPTDTQYF. CDR3 nucleotide sequence: TGCGCCAGCAGCTGGGACGGACCCACAGATACGCAGTATTTT.

This clonotype appeared many times. The chain combines TRBV20-1 with TRBJ1-5; D is possibly TRBD1 (5 bases). Trimming took 0 bases from V and 1 from J, leaving 22 bases between them. Germline assignment: CDR1 DFQATT and CDR2 SNEGSKA (reference sequence). CDR3 size: 19 residues. CDR3 coding DNA: TGCAGTGCTAGAGATTTCCGGGGGGACCGCATAGGGAGCAATCAGCCCCAGCATTTT. It codes for CSARDFRGDRIGSNQPQHF.